This entry lists 3 T cell receptor beta chains sequenced from one sample in a study of blood T cell repertoires in COVID-19 (dated by TCRdb to the early 2020s). The method behind the library was the immunoSEQ multiplex PCR assay. TCRdb holds this immuneACCESS table with in-frame rearrangements only. Some clones are missing; in checked studies, unresolved V genes explain under half, and the rest has no known cause. The sample table holds approximately 270,000 clones, of which roughly 86% were seen once. About 8.6% of the sample is in the top ten clones. The sequencing input was peripheral blood. The source of these receptors is a man between 35 and 55 years old with active or convalescent COVID-19.

The rearrangement links TRBV7-2 to TRBJ1-2; D possibly corresponds to TRBD1 (6 bases). The germline gives CDR1 SGHTA, CDR2 FQGNSA. CDR3 length: 15 amino acids. The V and J ends lost 0 bases and 4 bases respectively, with 12 bases between them. CDR3 region: CASSLAGGGGYGYTF. CDR3 sequence (DNA): TGTGCCAGCAGCTTAGCGGGCGGGGGCGGCTATGGCTACACCTTC.

The J gene is TRBJ1-3, the V gene TRBV14; 8 bases match TRBD1. V lost 3 bases and J lost 6; bases outside the gene matches: 10. Germline lookup yields CDR1 SGHDN and CDR2 FVKESK. The CDR3 sequence is 16 residues long. This CDR3 reads CASSHQPGQGLNTIYF. As DNA, the CDR3 is TGTGCCAGCAGCCACCAACCCGGACAGGGTTTAAACACCATATATTTT.

CDR3 sequence reads: CASIPTGKETQYF. The CDR3 DNA follows: TGTGCCAGCATTCCGACCGGGAAAGAGACCCAGTACTTC. V is TRBV28 and J is TRBJ2-5, with a tentative D call TRBD2 (5 bases). V was cut by 7 bases and J by 3 bases, with 12 bases left in between. From germline, CDR1 is MDHEN and CDR2 SYDVKM. This CDR3 region has 13 residues.